These 10 T cell receptor beta chains came from one sample sequenced in a study of Ad26.COV2.S vaccination and SARS-CoV-2 variants. Treatment meaning: some 20 received Ad26.COV2.S at low or high dose, single or two shots; several received placebo; per-sample allocation not given. Day 63 after the first injection of vaccine or placebo was the sampling time. The method was immunoSEQ multiplex PCR; TCRdb's version includes in-frame clones alone and lacks a portion of them. The sample carries 300,000 to 350,000 clones, about 87% recorded once. Material: peripheral blood, obtained in a trial of Ad26.COV2.S vaccine versus placebo. The receptors were gathered from a person between 18 and 59 years old who received the Ad26.COV2.S COVID-19 vaccine or a placebo.

The V call is TRBV28, the J call TRBJ1-4; possible D gene TRBD1, 5 bases. The CDR3 has 13 residues. Between the trimmed V and J ends, which lost 10 bases and 4 bases, there was a span of 13 bases. Germline V gene sequence: CDR1 MDHEN, CDR2 SYDVKM. CDR3 nucleotides: TGTGCCACGGAGGGGCAGATTAATGAAAAACTGTTTTTT. Residues: CATEGQINEKLFF.

The chain carries TRBV5-1 and TRBJ2-7; D may match TRBD1 or TRBD2 (5 bases each). CDR3 length: 16 residues. V gave up 5 bases and J gave up 7 bases, with 25 bases separating them. Germline CDR1 SGHRS, CDR2 YFSETQ. CDR3 sequence (DNA): TGCGCCAGCAGAGACGTACAGGTCTCACTCCCGGGGGAGCAGTACTTC. This encodes CASRDVQVSLPGEQYF.

The chain is built from TRBV30 and TRBJ1-3; 8 bases align to TRBD1. Germline V gene lookup returns CDR1 GTSNPN and CDR2 SVGIG (reference sequence). With 5 bases clipped from V and 3 bases from J, the junction kept 0 bases outside the gene matches. The CDR3 runs 12 residues. This CDR3 reads CAWDRGGNTIYF. In nucleotides, the CDR3 is TGTGCCTGGGACAGGGGTGGAAACACCATATATTTT.

The V call is TRBV6-5, the J call TRBJ2-7; D gene unclear. Germline CDR1 reads MNHEY; CDR2 reads SVGAGI. Between the trimmed V and J ends, which lost 8 bases and 0 bases, there was a span of 17 bases. The CDR3 contains 15 residues. DNA for the CDR3: TGTGCCAGCGCAAGGGCAGGCCCGAGCTCCTACGAGCAGTACTTC. Amino acids: CASARAGPSSYEQYF.

For the CDR3, the DNA is TGCGCCAGCAGCTTGGAAGGGGGCGGTGCTTTCTTT. Amino acid sequence: CASSLEGGGAFF. This rearrangement joins TRBV5-1 to TRBJ1-1, with 7 bases fitting TRBD1. Germline V gene sequence: CDR1 SGHRS, CDR2 YFSETQ. The CDR3 covers 12 residues. V shed 0 bases, J shed 11 bases, and the junction held 4 bases outside the gene matches.

The gene calls are TRBV5-1 and TRBJ1-4; D not resolved. The germline V and J ends were trimmed by 0 bases and 12 bases, with 15 bases remaining between them. Germline V gene lookup returns CDR1 SGHRS and CDR2 YFSETQ. This CDR3 region has 14 residues. This chain's CDR3 is CASSLAATQSQLFF. The CDR3 DNA sequence: TGCGCCAGCAGCTTGGCTGCAACGCAAAGCCAACTGTTTTTT. Full variable domain (missing parts from reference TRBV5-1 and TRBJ1-4): KAGVTQTPRYLIKTRGQQVTLSCSPISGHRSVSWYQQTPGQGLQFLFEYFSETQRNKGNFPGRFSGRQFSNSRSEMNVSTLELGDSALYLCASSLAATQSQLFFGSGTQLSVL.

The chain employs TRBV5-6 and TRBJ1-4, with D possibly being TRBD1 (5 bases). The germline CDR1 and CDR2 sequences are SGHDT and YYEEEE. Trimming removed 5 bases from V and 7 bases from J, with 12 bases in between. This CDR3 region has 13 residues. The chain's CDR3 is CASSPAGGEKLFF. The CDR3 DNA reads TGTGCCAGCAGTCCCGCCGGGGGTGAAAAACTGTTTTTT.

This clone showed up just a few times. The rearrangement joins TRBV19 to TRBJ1-5, with TRBD1 as a possible D gene (5 bases). Germline CDR1 LNHDA, CDR2 SQIVND (reference sequence). The CDR3 loop spans 14 amino acids. V shed 0 bases and J shed 2 bases, with 5 bases lying between them. Here the CDR3 reads CASSIEQGNQPQHF. In DNA, the CDR3 is TGTGCCAGTAGTATAGAACAGGGCAATCAGCCCCAGCATTTT. Full variable domain (outside the CDR3, taken from reference TRBV19 and TRBJ1-5): DGGITQSPKYLFRKEGQNVTLSCEQNLNHDAMYWYRQDPGQGLRLIYYSQIVNDFQKGDIAEGYSVSREKKESFPLTVTSAQKNPTAFYLCASSIEQGNQPQHFGDGTRLSIL.

This clone was detected only a few times. The chain couples TRBV6-5 to TRBJ1-2, with D perhaps matching TRBD1 (5 bases). CDR3 length equals 15 residues. CDR1 and CDR2 (germline): MNHEY, SVGAGI. With 6 bases removed from V and 2 bases from J, the gap between germline ends came to 16 bases. The CDR3 DNA follows: TGTGCCAGCAGAAACGGGGCAGCCAGCAACTATGGCTACACCTTC. Translation: CASRNGAASNYGYTF.

The CDR3 protein is CAWRRKGGATNEKLFF. CDR3 DNA sequence: TGTGCCTGGAGACGCAAGGGGGGGGCAACTAATGAAAAACTGTTTTTT. The gene calls are TRBV30 and TRBJ1-4, with a tentative D call TRBD1 (6 bases). The CDR3 is 16 amino acids. Germline V gene sequence: CDR1 GTSNPN, CDR2 SVGIG (reference sequence). Trimming cost V 3 bases and J 0 bases, with 14 bases left between them.